The 20 T cell receptor beta chains reported below all come from one sample, sequenced in a study of OX40 agonist ivuxolimab in advanced cancers. The library was prepared using the immunoSEQ multiplex PCR assay. Held by TCRdb, this immuneACCESS table contains in-frame sequences only and omits some clones. Under half of the omission traces to an unresolved V gene where checked; the cause of the rest is unknown. The table for this sample lists over 60,000 clones; approximately 90% of them were counted only once. The ten top clones hold approximately 0.4% of the sample. The sample here was CD4+ or CD8+ T cells sorted from blood, taken in a trial of the OX40 agonist ivuxolimab. Receptor source: an adult with an advanced solid tumor such as melanoma, head and neck, liver or kidney cancer.

This chain's CDR3 is CASSDDTASGSTDTQYF. The DNA of the CDR3 is TGTGCCAGCAGTGACGATACGGCTAGCGGGTCCACAGATACGCAGTATTTT. This rearrangement joins TRBV6-4 to TRBJ2-3; TRBD2 aligns across 8 bases. J was trimmed by 2 bases and V by 2 bases; bases with no gene match: 9. Germline CDR1 and CDR2: MRHNA and SNTAGT. The CDR3 length is 17 residues.

This clone was seen just once. The chain has TRBV19 and TRBJ1-4; 8 bases fit TRBD1. The germline gives CDR1 LNHDA, CDR2 SQIVND (reference sequence). The V and J ends lost 2 bases and 4 bases, in that order; junction bases with no gene match: 9. The CDR3 has 17 residues. This CDR3 is CASSISSRGRDNEKLFF. In nucleotides, the CDR3 is TGTGCCAGTAGTATATCTTCCAGGGGGCGAGATAATGAAAAACTGTTTTTT.

The chain is built from TRBV7-2 and TRBJ2-1, with 8 bases identical to TRBD2. This CDR3 contains 15 residues. The trim removed 0 bases at V and 5 bases at J, leaving 3 bases unmatched. The germline gives CDR1 SGHTA, CDR2 FQGNSA. The chain's CDR3 is CASSLARTSNNEQFF. The CDR3 DNA reads as TGTGCCAGCAGCTTAGCCCGGACTAGCAACAATGAGCAGTTCTTC.

This clone was found a few times. This rearrangement joins TRBV28 to TRBJ2-1; D ambiguous. CDR3 length: 13 residues. V lost 6 bases to trimming and J lost 9 bases, with 15 bases between them. Germline V lookup: CDR1 MDHEN, CDR2 SYDVKM. The CDR3 loop is CASSRDPSPEQFF. The DNA of the CDR3 is TGTGCCAGCAGCCGAGATCCATCTCCTGAGCAGTTCTTC.

The J gene is TRBJ1-3, the V gene TRBV19; D is possibly TRBD1 (5 bases). V lost 4 bases and J lost 0, with 13 bases in between. CDR1 and CDR2 (germline): LNHDA, SQIVND (reference sequence). The CDR3 has 16 residues. CDR3 residues: CASSTSDRPSGNTIYF. CDR3 DNA sequence: TGTGCCAGTAGTACTAGTGACAGACCCTCTGGAAACACCATATATTTT.

The chain couples TRBV6-5 to TRBJ2-1; 7 bases line up with TRBD2. This CDR3 comprises 13 residues. Unmatched junction bases numbered 4, after V lost 5 bases and J lost 6 bases. CDR1 and CDR2 (germline): MNHEY, SVGAGI. The chain's CDR3 is CASSRLARNEQFF. Written as DNA, the CDR3 is TGTGCCAGCAGTCGACTAGCCCGCAATGAGCAGTTCTTC.

The gene calls are TRBV7-9 and TRBJ2-5; 8 nucleotides match TRBD2. CDR1 and CDR2 (germline): SEHNR, FQNEAQ (reference sequence). The ends lost 2 bases at V and 1 base at J; junction bases unmatched: 9. The CDR3 has 17 amino acids. In DNA, the CDR3 is TGTGCCAGCAGCTTACGGCGTCTAGCGGGTCTCCAAGAGACCCAGTACTTC. Its protein product is CASSLRRLAGLQETQYF.

In DNA form, the CDR3 reads TGTGCCAGCTCACCCCGGGACAGGGATGATCAGCCCCAGCATTTT. Translation: CASSPRDRDDQPQHF. The rearrangement uses TRBV18 and TRBJ1-5; 9 bases align to TRBD1. V lost 3 bases and J lost 5; bases outside the gene matches: 5. CDR1 is KGHSH and CDR2 is LQKENI in the germline V gene. The CDR3 runs 15 residues.

The rearrangement joins TRBV5-6 to TRBJ1-6; no clear D. Trimming took 0 bases from V and 7 from J, leaving 5 bases between them. Germline assignment: CDR1 SGHDT and CDR2 YYEEEE. CDR3 length equals 13 residues. The CDR3 coding sequence is TGTGCCAGCAGCTTGGGGTACAATTCACCCCTCCACTTT. This translates into CASSLGYNSPLHF.

The chain has TRBV5-4 and TRBJ2-1, with 9 bases fitting TRBD2. Trimming at V came to 3 bases and at J to 3 bases, leaving 7 bases not matched to a gene. Germline V lookup: CDR1 SGHNT, CDR2 YYREEE (reference sequence). This CDR3 is 16 amino acids long. In DNA, the CDR3 is TGTGCCAGCAGCTATAGGGCGGGAGGGGTCTACAATGAGCAGTTCTTC. Protein: CASSYRAGGVYNEQFF.

V gene TRBV5-4 combines with J gene TRBJ2-1; D may be TRBD1 or TRBD2 (6 bases each). The V end lost 0 bases, the J end lost 6 bases, and 13 bases lay between the germline ends. This CDR3 spans 15 amino acids. Germline loops: CDR1 SGHNT, CDR2 YYREEE (reference sequence). Here the CDR3 DNA reads TGTGCCAGCAGCTTGGGCGGGACACAAAGCAATGAGCAGTTCTTC. As protein: CASSLGGTQSNEQFF.

The V gene is TRBV6-6, the J gene TRBJ2-6; D is ambiguous. CDR1 and CDR2 (germline): MNHNY, SVGAGI (reference sequence). The V and J ends lost 10 bases and 0 bases respectively, with 13 bases between them. This CDR3 is 15 amino acids long. The CDR3 sequence is CATGPPSSGANVLTF. The CDR3 nucleotides read TGTGCCACAGGACCCCCTAGCTCTGGGGCCAACGTCCTGACTTTC.

The chain carries TRBV14 and TRBJ2-7; 7 nucleotides match TRBD2. From germline, CDR1 is SGHDN and CDR2 FVKESK. V lost 4 bases to trimming and J lost 0 bases; unmatched junction nucleotides: 15. The CDR3 is made up of 18 amino acids. The CDR3 bases are TGTGCCAGCAGCCCCGGACCGTGGGGGGGGAAGAGCTCCTACGAGCAGTACTTC. It is translated as CASSPGPWGGKSSYEQYF.

In its sample, this clone was seen a few times. The rearrangement links TRBV2 to TRBJ2-5, with 7 nucleotides matching TRBD2. CDR3 length: 15 residues. CDR1 and CDR2 from the germline V gene are SNHLY and FYNNEI. V was pared by 8 bases and J by 2 bases, with 11 bases of the junction left unmatched. The CDR3 spells CASARPGGGQETQYF. In nucleotides, the CDR3 is TGTGCCAGCGCCCGACCTGGGGGGGGGCAAGAGACCCAGTACTTC.

The chain has TRBV12-5 and TRBJ2-7; 11 nucleotides match TRBD2. The CDR3 has 16 amino acids. V shed 1 base, J shed 0 bases, and the junction held 2 bases outside the gene matches. Germline V CDR1 and CDR2: LGHNT, FRNRAP. CDR3 nucleotides: TGTGCTAGTGGTTTGGGTACTAGCGGGGGCTCCTACGAGCAGTACTTC. Encoded protein: CASGLGTSGGSYEQYF.

V and J are TRBV6-5 and TRBJ1-3; the D gene is possibly TRBD1 (5 bases). The germline V gene encodes CDR1 MNHEY and CDR2 SVGAGI. V gave up 3 bases and J gave up 11 bases, with 14 bases separating them. The CDR3 contains 13 residues. Here the CDR3 DNA reads TGTGCCAGCAGTTATGGTGGGACGTCCCCCATATATTTT. The encoded protein is CASSYGGTSPIYF.

This clone has a handful of counts. The chain links TRBV29-1 to TRBJ1-3; D perhaps matches TRBD1 (6 bases). Germline CDR1 SQVTM, CDR2 ANQGSEA. Trimming cost V 6 bases and J 0 bases, with 9 bases left between them. The CDR3 contains 13 residues. CDR3 amino acids: CSVGTTSGNTIYF. The CDR3 nucleotides are TGCAGCGTAGGGACAACCTCTGGAAACACCATATATTTT.

CDR3 sequence (DNA): TGTGCCAGCAGTTTTAGGGACAGGGGGAATTCACCCCTCCACTTT. It encodes CASSFRDRGNSPLHF. The rearrangement uses TRBV27 and TRBJ1-6, with 11 bases that match TRBD1. Germline V lookup: CDR1 MNHEY, CDR2 SMNVEV (reference sequence). V lost 3 bases to trimming and J lost 7 bases; unmatched junction nucleotides: 2. There are 15 residues in the CDR3.

The J gene is TRBJ1-2, the V gene TRBV12-5; D gene ambiguous. V lost 4 bases and J lost 1, with 7 bases in between. The CDR3 contains 13 residues. Germline V gene sequence: CDR1 LGHNT, CDR2 FRNRAP. The DNA of the CDR3 is TGTGCTAGTGGTTCGGAGATTAACTATGGCTACACCTTC. Its translation: CASGSEINYGYTF. The variable domain in full, completed from reference TRBV12-5 and TRBJ1-2, reads DARVTQTPRHKVTEMGQEVTMRCQPILGHNTVFWYRQTMMQGLELLAYFRNRAPLDDSGMPKDRFSAEMPDATLATLKIQPSEPRDSAVYFCASGSEINYGYTFGSGTRLTVV.

The chain uses TRBV6-5 and TRBJ1-6, with 9 positions matching TRBD1. The CDR3 has 13 amino acids. In germline, CDR1 is MNHEY, CDR2 SVGAGI. V dropped 8 bases and J dropped 7; count of bases not matched to a gene: 3. The DNA of the CDR3 is TGTGCCAGCGGGGACAGGGCCAATTCACCCCTCCACTTT. It is translated as CASGDRANSPLHF.